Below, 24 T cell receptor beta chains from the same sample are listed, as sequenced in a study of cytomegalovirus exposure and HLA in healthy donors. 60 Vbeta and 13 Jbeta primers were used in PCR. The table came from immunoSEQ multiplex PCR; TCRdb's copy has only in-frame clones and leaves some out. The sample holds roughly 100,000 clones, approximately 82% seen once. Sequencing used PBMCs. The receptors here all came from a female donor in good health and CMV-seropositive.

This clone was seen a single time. The CDR3 protein is CATSREDISGELFF. The CDR3 DNA sequence: TGTGCCACCAGCAGAGAGGACATTTCCGGGGAGCTGTTTTTT. The chain uses TRBV15 and TRBJ2-2; D is perhaps TRBD1 (5 bases). V was pared by 0 bases and J by 6 bases, with 8 bases between. The CDR3 runs to 14 residues. Germline V gene lookup returns CDR1 LNHNV and CDR2 YYDKDF (reference sequence).

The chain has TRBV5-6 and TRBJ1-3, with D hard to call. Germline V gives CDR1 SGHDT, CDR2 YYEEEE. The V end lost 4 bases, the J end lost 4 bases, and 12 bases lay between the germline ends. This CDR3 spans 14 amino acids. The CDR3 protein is CASSPFQRGNTIYF. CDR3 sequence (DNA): TGTGCCAGCAGCCCCTTCCAGCGGGGAAACACCATATATTTT.

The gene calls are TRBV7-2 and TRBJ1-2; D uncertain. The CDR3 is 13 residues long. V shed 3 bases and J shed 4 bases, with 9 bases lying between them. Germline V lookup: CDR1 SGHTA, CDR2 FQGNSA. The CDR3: CASSFAKLYGYTF. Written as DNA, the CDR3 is TGTGCCAGCAGCTTTGCTAAGCTCTATGGCTACACCTTC.

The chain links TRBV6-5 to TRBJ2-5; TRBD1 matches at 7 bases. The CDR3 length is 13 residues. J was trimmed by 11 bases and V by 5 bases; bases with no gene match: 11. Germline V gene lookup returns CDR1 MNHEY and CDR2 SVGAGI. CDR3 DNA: TGTGCCAGCAGTCCAGGGGGTGCGGAGGAGCAGTACTTC. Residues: CASSPGGAEEQYF.

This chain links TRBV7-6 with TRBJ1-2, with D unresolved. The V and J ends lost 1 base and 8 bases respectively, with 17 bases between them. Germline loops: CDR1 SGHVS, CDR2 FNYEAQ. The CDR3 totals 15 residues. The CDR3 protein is CASSLGRLDLRGYTF. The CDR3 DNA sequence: TGTGCCAGCAGCTTAGGCAGGTTAGATTTACGGGGCTACACCTTC.

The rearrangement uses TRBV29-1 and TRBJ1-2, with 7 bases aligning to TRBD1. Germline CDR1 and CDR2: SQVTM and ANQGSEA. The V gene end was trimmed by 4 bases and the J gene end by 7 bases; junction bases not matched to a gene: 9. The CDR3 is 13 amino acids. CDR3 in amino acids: CSVVVGSGGGYTF. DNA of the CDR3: TGCAGCGTTGTAGTTGGGTCAGGGGGTGGCTACACCTTC.

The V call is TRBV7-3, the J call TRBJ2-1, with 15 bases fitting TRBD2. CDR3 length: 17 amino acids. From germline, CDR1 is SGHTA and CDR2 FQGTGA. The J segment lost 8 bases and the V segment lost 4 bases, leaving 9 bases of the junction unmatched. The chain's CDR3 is CASSSSWTSGRGDEQFF. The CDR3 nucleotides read TGTGCCAGCAGCTCCTCTTGGACTAGCGGGAGGGGGGATGAGCAGTTCTTC.

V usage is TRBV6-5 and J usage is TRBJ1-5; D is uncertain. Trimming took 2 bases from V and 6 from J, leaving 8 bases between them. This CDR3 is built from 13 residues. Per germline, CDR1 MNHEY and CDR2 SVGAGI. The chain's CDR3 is CASSYTESQPQHF. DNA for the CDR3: TGTGCCAGCAGTTACACCGAGAGTCAGCCCCAGCATTTT.

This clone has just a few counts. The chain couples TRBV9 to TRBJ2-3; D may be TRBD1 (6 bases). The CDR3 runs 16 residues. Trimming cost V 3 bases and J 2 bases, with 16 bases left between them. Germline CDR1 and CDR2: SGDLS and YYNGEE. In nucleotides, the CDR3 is TGTGCCAGCAGCGAACAGGGTTTCTTCTCCACAGATACGCAGTATTTT. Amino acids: CASSEQGFFSTDTQYF.

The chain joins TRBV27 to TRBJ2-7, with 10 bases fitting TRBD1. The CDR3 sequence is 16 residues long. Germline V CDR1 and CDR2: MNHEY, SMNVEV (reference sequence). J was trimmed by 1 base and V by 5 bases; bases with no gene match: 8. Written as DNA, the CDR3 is TGTGCCAGCAGTCACCGAGACAGGGGGCTTTCCTACGAGCAGTACTTC. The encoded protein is CASSHRDRGLSYEQYF.

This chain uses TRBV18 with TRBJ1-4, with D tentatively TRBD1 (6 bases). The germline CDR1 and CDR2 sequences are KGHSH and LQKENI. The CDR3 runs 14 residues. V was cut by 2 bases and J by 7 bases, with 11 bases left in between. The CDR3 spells CASSPSTGGEKLFF. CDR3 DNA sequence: TGTGCCAGCTCACCATCGACAGGCGGTGAAAAACTGTTTTTT. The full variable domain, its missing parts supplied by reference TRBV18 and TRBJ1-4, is NAGVMQNPRHLVRRRGQEARLRCSPMKGHSHVYWYRQLPEEGLKFMVYLQKENIIDESGMPKERFSAEFPKEGPSILRIQQVVRGDSAAYFCASSPSTGGEKLFFGSGTQLSVL.

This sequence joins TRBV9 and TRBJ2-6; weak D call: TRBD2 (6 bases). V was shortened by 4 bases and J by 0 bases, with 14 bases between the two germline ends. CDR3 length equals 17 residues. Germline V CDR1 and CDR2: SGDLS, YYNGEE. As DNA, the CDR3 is TGTGCCAGCAGCTATAAGATGGGGGGCTCTGGGGCCAACGTCCTGACTTTC. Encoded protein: CASSYKMGGSGANVLTF.

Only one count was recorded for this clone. In DNA form, the CDR3 reads TGTGCCGTCCGAAGACAGGGGGAAACCGGGGAGCTGTTTTTT. It specifies CAVRRQGETGELFF. J is TRBJ2-2 and V is TRBV10-3; 9 bases match TRBD1. This CDR3 is 14 amino acids long. V dropped 11 bases and J dropped 5; count of bases not matched to a gene: 9. Germline V lookup: CDR1 ENHRY, CDR2 SYGVKD.

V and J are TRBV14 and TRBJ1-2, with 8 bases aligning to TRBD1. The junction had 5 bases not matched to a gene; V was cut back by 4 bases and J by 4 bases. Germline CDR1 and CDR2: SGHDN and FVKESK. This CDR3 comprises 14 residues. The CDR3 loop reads CASSPGQGGYGYTF. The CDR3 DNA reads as TGTGCCAGCAGCCCTGGACAGGGCGGCTATGGCTACACCTTC. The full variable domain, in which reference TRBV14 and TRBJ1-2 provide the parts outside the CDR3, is EAGVTQFPSHSVIEKGQTVTLRCDPISGHDNLYWYRRVMGKEIKFLLHFVKESKQDESGMPNNRFLAERTGGTYSTLKVQPAELEDSGVYFCASSPGQGGYGYTFGSGTRLTVV.

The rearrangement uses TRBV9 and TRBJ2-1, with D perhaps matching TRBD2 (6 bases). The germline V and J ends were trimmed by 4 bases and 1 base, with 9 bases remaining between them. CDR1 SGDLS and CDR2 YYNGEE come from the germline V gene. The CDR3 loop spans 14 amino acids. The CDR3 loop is CASSSRGSYNEQFF. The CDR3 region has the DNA TGTGCCAGCAGCTCCCGGGGGTCCTACAATGAGCAGTTCTTC. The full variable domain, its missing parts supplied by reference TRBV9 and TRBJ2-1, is DSGVTQTPKHLITATGQRVTLRCSPRSGDLSVYWYQQSLDQGLQFLIQYYNGEERAKGNILERFSAQQFPDLHSELNLSSLELGDSALYFCASSSRGSYNEQFFGPGTRLTVL.

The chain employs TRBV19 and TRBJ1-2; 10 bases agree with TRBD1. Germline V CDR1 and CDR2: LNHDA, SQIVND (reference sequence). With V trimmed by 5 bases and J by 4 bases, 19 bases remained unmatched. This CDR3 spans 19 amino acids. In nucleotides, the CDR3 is TGTGCCAGTAGTTACCTCCCGGGACAGGGGCCTAAACCCCCCTATGGCTACACCTTC. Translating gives CASSYLPGQGPKPPYGYTF.

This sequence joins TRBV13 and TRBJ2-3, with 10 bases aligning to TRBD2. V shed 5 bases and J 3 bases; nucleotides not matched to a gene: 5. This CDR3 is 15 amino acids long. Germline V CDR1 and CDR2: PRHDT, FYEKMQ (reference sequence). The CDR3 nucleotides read TGTGCCAGCAGCCAACTGGGACTAGCGACAGATACGCAGTATTTT. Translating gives CASSQLGLATDTQYF. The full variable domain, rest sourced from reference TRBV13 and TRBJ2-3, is AAGVIQSPRHLIKEKRETATLKCYPIPRHDTVYWYQQGPGQDPQFLISFYEKMQSDKGSIPDRFSAQQFSDYHSELNMSSLELGDSALYFCASSQLGLATDTQYFGPGTRLTVL.

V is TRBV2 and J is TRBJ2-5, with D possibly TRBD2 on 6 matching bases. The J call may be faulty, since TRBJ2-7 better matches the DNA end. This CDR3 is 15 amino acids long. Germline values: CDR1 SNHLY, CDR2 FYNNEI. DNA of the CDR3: TGTGCCAGCAGTGAAATGGCGGGGCAGGCCTACGAGCAGTACTTC. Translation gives CASSEMAGQAYEQYF.

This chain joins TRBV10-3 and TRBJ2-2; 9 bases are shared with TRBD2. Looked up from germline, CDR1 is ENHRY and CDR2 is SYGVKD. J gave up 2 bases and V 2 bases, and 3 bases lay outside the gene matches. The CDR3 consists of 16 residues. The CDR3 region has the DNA TGTGCCATCAGTGAGCCGACTAGCGGAAACACCGGGGAGCTGTTTTTT. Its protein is CAISEPTSGNTGELFF.

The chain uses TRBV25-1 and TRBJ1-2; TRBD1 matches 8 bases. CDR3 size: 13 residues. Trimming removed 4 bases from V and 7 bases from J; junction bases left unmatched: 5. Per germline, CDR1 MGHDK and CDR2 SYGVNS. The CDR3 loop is CASSVQGGLGYTF. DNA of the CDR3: TGTGCCAGCAGTGTACAGGGGGGTCTTGGCTACACCTTC.

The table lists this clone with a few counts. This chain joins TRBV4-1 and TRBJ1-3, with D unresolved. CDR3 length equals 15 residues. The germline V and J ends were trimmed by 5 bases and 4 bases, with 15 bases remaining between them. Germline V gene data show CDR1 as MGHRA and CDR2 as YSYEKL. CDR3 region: CASSNNAGQGNTIYF. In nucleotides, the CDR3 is TGCGCCAGCAGCAACAACGCGGGTCAAGGAAACACCATATATTTT.

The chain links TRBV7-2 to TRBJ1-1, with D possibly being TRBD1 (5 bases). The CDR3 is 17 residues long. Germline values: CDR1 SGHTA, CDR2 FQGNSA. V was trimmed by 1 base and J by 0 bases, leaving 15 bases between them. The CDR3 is CASSLVGVGRVNTEAFF. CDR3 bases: TGTGCCAGCAGCTTAGTAGGGGTCGGGAGAGTGAACACTGAAGCTTTCTTT. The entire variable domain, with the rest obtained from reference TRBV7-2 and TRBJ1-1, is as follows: GAGVSQSPSNKVTEKGKDVELRCDPISGHTALYWYRQSLGQGLEFLIYFQGNSAPDKSGLPSDRFSAERTGGSVSTLTIQRTQQEDSAVYLCASSLVGVGRVNTEAFFGQGTRLTVV.

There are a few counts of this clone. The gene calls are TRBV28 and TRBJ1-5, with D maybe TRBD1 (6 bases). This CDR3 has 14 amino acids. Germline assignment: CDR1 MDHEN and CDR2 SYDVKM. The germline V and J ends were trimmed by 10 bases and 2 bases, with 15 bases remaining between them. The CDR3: CATEGGVRNQPQHF. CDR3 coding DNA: TGTGCCACCGAGGGGGGGGTCCGCAATCAGCCCCAGCATTTT.

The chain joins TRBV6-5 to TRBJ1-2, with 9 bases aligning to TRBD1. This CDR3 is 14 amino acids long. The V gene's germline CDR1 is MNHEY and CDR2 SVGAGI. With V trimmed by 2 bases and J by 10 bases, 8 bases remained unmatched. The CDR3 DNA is TGTGCCAGCAGTTACGGACAGGGGCCTCGGACCTACACCTTC. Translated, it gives CASSYGQGPRTYTF.